This T cell receptor beta chain was profiled in a study of T cells in Graves' hyperthyroidism and ophthalmopathy. Amplified regions were TCR beta CDR3 sequences from RNA transcripts. A first-round RT-PCR of the TCR CDR3 used the HTBI primer set. TCRdb processed the multiplex PCR reads anew with MiXCR; each CDR3 protein has one entry. The table includes under 350,000 distinct CDR3 sequences, roughly 18% detected once. After removal of 3 bases from V and 4 bases from J, the junction contained 17 bases not matched to a gene. Germline-derived CDR1 and CDR2 are SQVTM and ANQGSEA. The CDR3 loop spans 17 amino acids. For Graves' hyperthyroidism to be stable, ophthalmopathy could not progress within 18 months.

The chain uses TRBV29-1 and TRBJ2-5, with 7 nucleotides matching TRBD2. The material sequenced was blood. This clonotype was obtained from a woman in her forties or fifties with Graves' hyperthyroidism. CDR3 sequence: CSVEGGGSGPQGETQYF. In nucleotides, the CDR3 is TGCAGCGTTGAGGGGGGTGGTAGCGGGCCCCAGGGAGAGACCCAGTACTTC.